This T cell receptor beta chain was found in a study of neurological immune-mediated disorders. This clonotype was counted many times. V was clipped by 0 bases and J by 7 bases; unmatched bases: 4. Germline CDR1 SGHRS, CDR2 YFSETQ. The CDR3 loop spans 15 amino acids. TCRdb reprocessed the 5' RACE reads via MiXCR and lists one record per CDR3 protein. The sample contains over 45,000 distinct CDR3 sequences, more than 3% of which appear only once. This TCR came from a woman between 40 and 50 years old with multiple sclerosis. The chain couples TRBV5-1 to TRBJ2-1, with TRBD2 matching 10 bases. Input material: CD4+ T cells from blood. CDR3: CASSLALAGVNEQFF. In DNA, the CDR3 is TGCGCCAGCAGCTTGGCCCTAGCGGGGGTTAATGAGCAGTTCTTC.